Shown below are 6 T cell receptor beta chains from a single sample sequenced in a study of beta chain features in type 1 diabetes (dated 2018 in TCRdb). General findings and caveats noted by the study authors: In all four CD4+ subsets, TCRB CDR3 length was moderately but significantly shorter in type 1 diabetes patients.

The antigens for these receptors are not known. The library was made by the immunoSEQ multiplex PCR assay. The entire isolated RNA was reverse transcribed using the High Capacity cDNA Reverse Transcription Kit, and thus expressed TCRB transcripts were sequenced. TCRdb took this table from immuneACCESS and kept in-frame rearrangements with V and J called. Such tables lack part of the clones; where checked against another copy, unresolved V genes explain under half of the gap, and the rest is unexplained. This sample gives 600,000 to 700,000 clones in total; roughly an eighth of them show up just once. The ten largest clones add up to 0.095% to 0.15% of the sample. The sequenced sample consisted of naive CD4+ T cells from blood. The cell subset or site tag for this specimen amounts to: true naive CD4+ T cells. The receptors come from a man under 40 with type 1 diabetes.

This clone was counted between two and nine times. The J gene is TRBJ2-5, the V gene TRBV28; 12 positions match TRBD1. Germline lookup yields CDR1 MDHEN and CDR2 SYDVKM. The CDR3 runs to 18 residues. Trimming removed 4 bases from V and 10 bases from J; junction bases left unmatched: 19. CDR3 region: CASSSAVGDRGPPQGQYF. The DNA of the CDR3 is TGTGCCAGCAGTTCGGCGGTCGGGGACAGGGGGCCCCCCCAGGGCCAGTACTTC.

In this sample, this clone turned up a few times. This chain connects TRBV13 to TRBJ1-2; D is unclear. The CDR3 contains 13 residues. Trimming left V 1 base short and J 7 bases short, with 10 bases between. Germline values: CDR1 PRHDT, CDR2 FYEKMQ (reference sequence). The CDR3 DNA follows: TGTGCCAGCAGCTTAGCAGTCGTAACTGGCTACACCTTC. Translation: CASSLAVVTGYTF.

This clone has more than one count but fewer than ten. This chain joins TRBV18 and TRBJ2-5; D is unclear. The CDR3 contains 15 residues. The germline gives CDR1 KGHSH, CDR2 LQKENI. Trimming removed 6 bases at V and 5 bases at J, with 19 bases between. CDR3 in DNA: TGTGCCAGCTCCCCTAGGACGGGCGTGGTCGAGACCCAGTACTTC. Translation gives CASSPRTGVVETQYF.

This clone was observed a handful of times. The V call is TRBV20-1, the J call TRBJ1-2, with 7 bases lining up with TRBD1. The J segment lost 6 bases and the V segment lost 5 bases, leaving 3 bases of the junction unmatched. Germline-derived CDR1 and CDR2 are DFQATT and SNEGSKA (reference sequence). The length of the CDR3 is 11 residues. The CDR3 reads CSAPTGDGYTF. In nucleotides, the CDR3 is TGCAGTGCTCCCACAGGGGATGGCTACACCTTC.

This clone was counted only a few times. CDR3 sequence reads: CASSLTGSNEKLFF. The CDR3 nucleotides are TGTGCCAGCAGCCTGACAGGGTCTAATGAAAAACTGTTTTTT. The gene calls are TRBV7-9 and TRBJ1-4, with 7 bases aligning to TRBD1. This CDR3 region has 14 residues. Germline values: CDR1 SEHNR, CDR2 FQNEAQ (reference sequence). Unmatched junction bases numbered 3, after V lost 5 bases and J lost 3 bases.

This chain uses TRBV7-2 with TRBJ2-2; 10 bases map to TRBD2. The ends lost 1 base at V and 6 bases at J; junction bases unmatched: 2. Germline V gene sequence: CDR1 SGHTA, CDR2 FQGNSA. CDR3 length: 15 amino acids. CDR3 loop: CASSLVAGGPGELFF. The CDR3 nucleotides read TGTGCCAGCAGCTTAGTAGCGGGGGGTCCCGGGGAGCTGTTTTTT.